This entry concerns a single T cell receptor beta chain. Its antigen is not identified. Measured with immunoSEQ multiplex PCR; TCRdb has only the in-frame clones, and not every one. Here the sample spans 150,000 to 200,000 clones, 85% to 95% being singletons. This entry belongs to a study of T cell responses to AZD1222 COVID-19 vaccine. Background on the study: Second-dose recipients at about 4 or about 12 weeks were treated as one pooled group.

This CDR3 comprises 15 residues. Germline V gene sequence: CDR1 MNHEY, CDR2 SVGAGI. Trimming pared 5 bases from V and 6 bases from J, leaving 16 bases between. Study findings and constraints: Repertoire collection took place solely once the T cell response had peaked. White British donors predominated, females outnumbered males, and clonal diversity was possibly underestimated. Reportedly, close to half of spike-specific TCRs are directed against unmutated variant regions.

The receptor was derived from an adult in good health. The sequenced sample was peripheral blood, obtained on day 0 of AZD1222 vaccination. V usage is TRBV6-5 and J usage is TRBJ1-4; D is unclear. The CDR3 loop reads CASSPSGAIDEKLFF. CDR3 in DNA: TGTGCCAGCAGTCCCTCCGGAGCGATCGATGAAAAACTGTTTTTT.